This T cell receptor (beta chain) was sequenced in a study of liver allograft versus peripheral blood T cells. On the study more broadly: The authors compared T cell receptor repertoires in transplanted livers with those in the peripheral blood of recipients. Study-level findings and limits: Repertoires found inside liver allografts reportedly differed from T cell receptor repertoires in peripheral blood.

Via MiXCR, TCRdb re-called the reads, giving one row per CDR3 protein. Of some 7,000 distinct CDR3 sequences in the sample, roughly 17% are singletons; the top ten hold approximately 2.7%. As for this clonotype: Its matching antigen is unknown.

The CDR3 is 16 residues long. V was shortened by 6 bases and J by 0 bases, with 16 bases between the two germline ends. Germline CDR1 is MDHEN and CDR2 is SYDVKM. This receptor was obtained from a human patient who had a liver transplant. Some T cells may arise from the graft donor. The chain couples TRBV28 to TRBJ2-3; D is possibly TRBD2 (5 bases). CDR3 region: CASSVLAFSSTDTQYF. CDR3 DNA sequence: TGTGCCAGCAGCGTTCTAGCTTTCTCTAGCACAGATACGCAGTATTTT.